A selection of T cell receptor beta chains follows, all from one sample in a study of metastatic and nonmetastatic thyroid tumors. Using MiXCR, TCRdb reanalyzed the PCR reads. The data hold some 10,000 clones, with over 9.5% observed a single time. The sample consisted of tumor tissue. These receptors all come from a female donor with papillary thyroid cancer or a benign thyroid nodule (not recorded which). Some clones in this sample may be carry-over from other donors' samples. Each CDR3 is given with its conserved first and last residue. The D gene is left open where the match is weak. Rows give clone size only sometimes, using once, few, many, or a class for an expanded clone.

D gene,clone size,J gene,V gene,CDR3 protein,CDR3 DNA
NA,few,TRBJ1-6,TRBV9,CASSKTTDPYNPPLHF,TGTGCCAGCAGCAAAACGACGGACCCTTATAACCCACCCCTCCACTTT
NA,many,TRBJ2-1,TRBV9,CASSVQTGNSPNEQFF,TGTGCCAGCAGCGTACAAACAGGGAATAGTCCTAATGAGCAGTTCTTC
NA,NA,TRBJ2-6,TRBV13,CASTSRGPGSNSGANVLAF,TGTGCCAGCACCTCCCGGGGGCCAGGTTCCAACTCTGGGGCCAACGTCCTGGCTTTC
NA,many,TRBJ2-4,TRBV19,CASSMSSRGGGRNNIQYF,TGTGCCAGTAGTATGTCGTCGAGGGGGGGAGGACGAAACAACATTCAGTACTTC
NA,many,TRBJ1-6,TRBV5-6,CASRVRSYNSPLHF,TGTGCCAGCAGGGTGAGGTCCTATAATTCACCCCTCCACTTT
TRBD2,medium-sized,TRBJ2-1,TRBV10-3,CAIRGTSGRSDEQFF,TGTGCCATCAGAGGGACTAGCGGGAGGAGCGATGAGCAGTTCTTC
TRBD1,many,TRBJ2-3,TRBV5-1,CASSLGQGATDTQYF,TGCGCCAGCAGCTTGGGTCAGGGGGCAACAGATACGCAGTATTTT
NA,medium-sized,TRBJ2-5,TRBV10-3,CAISGGREETQYF,TGTGCCATCAGTGGCGGCAGGGAAGAGACCCAGTACTTC
TRBD1,NA,TRBJ1-5,TRBV30,CASGQGAGGNQPQHF,TGCGCCTCGGGACAGGGGGCGGGTGGCAATCAGCCCCAGCATTTT
NA,NA,TRBJ2-7,TRBV7-9,CASSQVGGSSYEQYF,TGTGCCAGCAGTCAAGTCGGGGGAAGCTCCTACGAGCAGTACTTC
NA,many,TRBJ1-5,TRBV7-6,CASSRGSSGSQPQHF,TGTGCCAGCAGCCGAGGGTCTTCGGGCAGTCAGCCCCAGCATTTT
NA,many,TRBJ1-2,TRBV10-3,CAISEPAGGKGGFGYTF,TGTGCCATCAGTGAGCCGGCCGGGGGGAAGGGGGGGTTCGGCTACACCTTC
NA,NA,TRBJ1-2,TRBV28,CASSSLGGSGYTF,TGTGCCAGCAGTTCCCTAGGGGGGTCCGGCTACACCTTC
NA,few,TRBJ2-4,TRBV19,CSSSILVAAKNIQYF,TGTTCCAGTAGTATTCTGGTGGCCGCCAAAAACATTCAGTACTTC
TRBD1,medium-sized,TRBJ1-1,TRBV2,CATRQGLNTEAFF,TGTGCCACAAGACAGGGCCTGAACACTGAAGCTTTCTTT
NA,few,TRBJ2-3,TRBV19,CSSRGLRDASTDTPYF,TGTTCCAGTAGGGGGTTGAGGGACGCTAGCACAGATACGCCGTATTTT
NA,NA,TRBJ1-1,TRBV7-8,CASSVYSNTEAFF,TGTGCCAGCAGCGTGTATTCGAACACTGAAGCTTTCTTT
NA,medium-sized,TRBJ1-1,TRBV6-1,CASSVEGHTEAFF,TGTGCCAGCAGTGTAGAGGGCCACACTGAAGCTTTCTTT
NA,many,TRBJ1-2,TRBV20-1,CSARQKGDYTF,TGCAGTGCTAGGCAAAAAGGGGACTACACCTTC
NA,many,TRBJ1-1,TRBV5-6,CASSLLTIRLKRAEAFF,TGTGCCAGCAGCTTACTGACTATTCGCCTCAAACGCGCTGAAGCTTTCTTT
NA,many,TRBJ1-1,TRBV20-1,CSADEQGEAFF,TGCAGTGCTGACGAACAGGGAGAAGCTTTCTTT
NA,many,TRBJ2-2,TRBV5-6,CASSLARFGGLFF,TGTGCCAGCAGCTTGGCCCGTTTCGGGGGGCTGTTTTTT
NA,NA,TRBJ1-1,TRBV2,CASTQLWGNTEAFF,TGTGCCAGCACACAACTCTGGGGGAACACTGAAGCTTTCTTT
NA,many,TRBJ1-1,TRBV20-1,CSAITPAKTEAFF,TGCAGTGCCATTACTCCGGCGAAAACTGAAGCTTTCTTT
NA,NA,TRBJ1-1,TRBV6-4,CASSEKVTGKDFF,TGTGCCAGCAGTGAAAAGGTAACAGGGAAGGATTTCTTT
TRBD2,many,TRBJ2-2,TRBV10-3,CAIRGGSYTGELFF,TGTGCCATCAGGGGGGGGAGCTACACCGGGGAGCTGTTTTTT
NA,few,TRBJ2-3,TRBV15,CATSTTPLGDTQYF,TGTGCCACCAGCACAACCCCCCTGGGAGATACGCAGTATTTT
NA,medium-sized,TRBJ2-3,TRBV28,CASLWTPTDTQYF,TGTGCCAGCTTATGGACTCCTACAGATACGCAGTATTTT
NA,many,TRBJ2-7,TRBV7-9,CASSTNRVQYF,TGTGCCAGCAGCACAAACAGGGTACAGTACTTC
NA,many,TRBJ1-6,TRBV5-1,CASSLAEIDSSPLHF,TGCGCCAGCAGCTTGGCGGAAATCGACAGCTCACCCCTCCACTTT
NA,many,TRBJ2-3,TRBV11-2,CASSSPGHSTDTQYF,TGTGCCAGCAGCTCCCCGGGACATAGCACAGATACGCAGTATTTT
TRBD1,few,TRBJ2-7,TRBV2,CASQRDRYYEQYF,TGTGCCAGTCAACGGGACAGGTACTACGAGCAGTACTTC
NA,many,TRBJ2-2,TRBV11-2,CASSPGVGGELFF,TGTGCCAGCAGCCCGGGCGTTGGCGGGGAGCTGTTTTTT